A single sample is the source of the 11 T cell receptor beta chains below, sequenced in a study of cytomegalovirus exposure and HLA in healthy donors. Both 60 Vbeta primers and 13 Jbeta primers went into the PCR. The repertoire was sequenced with immunoSEQ multiplex PCR; TCRdb's copy has only in-frame clones and lacks some. The sample lists about 130,000 clones, 80% seen once, with 1% in the top ten. Sequencing was done on a sample of PBMCs. These receptors were collected from a man aged 35 to 55 in good health and CMV-seronegative.

V is TRBV5-1 and J is TRBJ1-1; D unresolved. With 0 bases removed from V and 4 bases from J, the gap between germline ends came to 10 bases. The V gene's germline CDR1 is SGHRS and CDR2 YFSETQ. The CDR3 length is 14 residues. DNA of the CDR3: TGCGCCAGCAGCTTGGCCAACAGTGTCACTGAAGCTTTCTTT. Protein sequence: CASSLANSVTEAFF.

The chain couples TRBV2 to TRBJ2-7, with 10 bases lining up with TRBD1. CDR1 and CDR2 from the germline V gene are SNHLY and FYNNEI. The CDR3 is 14 amino acids. J gave up 4 bases and V 5 bases, and 5 bases lay outside the gene matches. CDR3 residues: CASSSGTGAYEQYF. DNA for the CDR3: TGTGCCAGCAGTTCCGGGACAGGGGCTTACGAGCAGTACTTC.

This chain connects TRBV7-2 to TRBJ2-5; D gene uncertain. V was shortened by 8 bases and J by 1 base, with 11 bases between the two germline ends. Germline CDR1 is SGHTA and CDR2 is FQGNSA. This CDR3 spans 13 amino acids. The CDR3 nucleotides are TGTGCCAGCCGAGACGCTAGCCAAGAGACCCAGTACTTC. Translation: CASRDASQETQYF.

The chain employs TRBV7-9 and TRBJ2-7; D might be TRBD1 (6 bases). This CDR3 has 14 residues. Germline V gene data show CDR1 as SEHNR and CDR2 as FQNEAQ (reference sequence). Between the trimmed V and J ends, which lost 1 base and 5 bases, there was a span of 12 bases. The CDR3 DNA sequence: TGTGCCAGCAGCTTAGTAACAGGGTGGGACGAGCAGTACTTC. This sequence encodes CASSLVTGWDEQYF.

For the CDR3, the DNA is TGCGCCAGCAGCTTGGACAACAGGCGGTTCTTC. This gives the protein CASSLDNRRFF. The V gene is TRBV5-1, the J gene TRBJ2-1; possibly TRBD1 for D (5 bases). Trimming shortened V by 0 bases and J by 15 bases, and 10 bases separated the two germline ends. The CDR3 is 11 residues long. Germline-derived CDR1 and CDR2 are SGHRS and YFSETQ.

The chain links TRBV4-2 to TRBJ2-3; tentative D call: TRBD1 (6 bases). V was pared by 3 bases and J by 1 base, with 14 bases between. Germline V gives CDR1 LGHNA, CDR2 YNFKEQ. This CDR3 comprises 16 residues. The CDR3 nucleotides read TGTGCCAGCAGCCAGACAGGCAGGGAACGCACAGATACGCAGTATTTT. It translates to CASSQTGRERTDTQYF.

The chain combines TRBV5-4 with TRBJ1-1; 8 bases align to TRBD1. CDR3 length equals 15 residues. Germline lookup yields CDR1 SGHNT and CDR2 YYREEE (reference sequence). V shed 0 bases, J shed 4 bases, and the junction held 5 bases outside the gene matches. The CDR3 protein is CASSLARGPGTEAFF. The CDR3 region has the DNA TGTGCCAGCAGCTTGGCCAGGGGGCCGGGCACTGAAGCTTTCTTT.

The chain has TRBV15 and TRBJ2-2, with 12 bases lining up with TRBD1. Germline V CDR1 and CDR2: LNHNV, YYDKDF (reference sequence). This CDR3 spans 18 amino acids. V dropped 5 bases and J dropped 6; count of bases not matched to a gene: 13. CDR3 sequence: CATSWPPGTGGDAGELFF. CDR3 nucleotides: TGTGCCACCAGCTGGCCCCCCGGGACAGGGGGCGATGCCGGGGAGCTGTTTTTT.

In DNA, the CDR3 is TGTGCCAGCAGTTACTCGACAGGGGTCAATCAGCCCCAGCATTTT. Its translation: CASSYSTGVNQPQHF. V gene TRBV6-5 combines with J gene TRBJ1-5, with 8 bases lining up with TRBD1. This CDR3 comprises 15 residues. V dropped 0 bases and J dropped 3; count of bases not matched to a gene: 1. Germline values: CDR1 MNHEY, CDR2 SVGAGI.

The genes are TRBV30 and TRBJ1-2, with D possibly TRBD1 on 6 matching bases. V was trimmed by 3 bases and J by 6 bases, leaving 20 bases between them. In germline, CDR1 is GTSNPN, CDR2 SVGIG (reference sequence). This CDR3 region has 15 residues. CDR3 in amino acids: CAWREPGAGRDGYTF. The CDR3, as DNA: TGTGCCTGGAGGGAGCCAGGGGCGGGCCGGGATGGCTACACCTTC.

This clone was detected only a few times. The chain is built from TRBV28 and TRBJ2-1; 8 nucleotides align to TRBD2. Looked up from germline, CDR1 is MDHEN and CDR2 is SYDVKM. The CDR3 consists of 14 residues. V shed 5 bases, J shed 4 bases, and the junction held 4 bases outside the gene matches. The CDR3 is CASSRRGDYNEQFF. The CDR3 bases are TGTGCCAGCAGTCGGCGGGGGGATTACAATGAGCAGTTCTTC.